The 24 T cell receptor beta chains in this list originate from one sample, sequenced in a study of beta chain features in type 1 diabetes. Findings of the study overall: Patients with Type 1 diabetes showed moderately but significantly shorter TCRB CDR3s in all four CD4+ subsets.

The sequenced template was cDNA made from the entire isolated RNA. Profiling relied on immunoSEQ multiplex PCR, and the TCRdb table lists in-frame clones only, not all of them. The data show some 17,000 clones, with under 80% seen just once and 0.79% held by the top ten. These receptors have no known antigen. Input material: stem cell memory CD4+ T cells from blood. Receptors originate from a man aged 25 to 40 with type 1 diabetes.

This chain uses TRBV5-4 with TRBJ2-5; the match to TRBD2 covers 8 bases. The CDR3 contains 15 residues. Germline-derived CDR1 and CDR2 are SGHNT and YYREEE (reference sequence). V was pared by 0 bases and J by 6 bases, with 7 bases of the junction left unmatched. CDR3 in DNA: TGTGCCAGCAGCTTGGCCGGCGGGGGGCGGCAGACCCAGTACTTC. It is translated as CASSLAGGGRQTQYF.

This chain joins TRBV4-1 and TRBJ1-5; 7 nucleotides line up with TRBD1. The CDR3 covers 15 residues. The ends lost 3 bases at V and 4 bases at J; junction bases unmatched: 6. Germline values: CDR1 MGHRA, CDR2 YSYEKL. CDR3 region: CASSHAGGPNQPQHF. In nucleotides, the CDR3 is TGCGCCAGCAGCCACGCAGGGGGACCTAATCAGCCCCAGCATTTT.

CDR3 sequence (DNA): TGCGCCAGCAGCCACCAGAACACCGGGGAGCTGTTTTTT. As protein: CASSHQNTGELFF. V is TRBV4-3 and J is TRBJ2-2; no clear D gene. V lost 3 bases to trimming and J lost 1 base, with 3 bases between them. The CDR3 has 13 amino acids. Germline CDR1 reads LGHNA; CDR2 reads YSLEER.

The chain links TRBV19 to TRBJ2-7; 7 bases align to TRBD1. The ends lost 5 bases at V and 6 bases at J; junction bases unmatched: 4. CDR3 size: 12 residues. Germline V gives CDR1 LNHDA, CDR2 SQIVND (reference sequence). CDR3 sequence: CASSPHRGEQYF. In DNA form, the CDR3 reads TGTGCCAGTAGTCCACACAGGGGCGAGCAGTACTTC.

The V gene is TRBV7-3, the J gene TRBJ2-1; D possibly corresponds to TRBD2 (5 bases). V was clipped by 5 bases and J by 10 bases, with 15 bases between them. This CDR3 contains 13 residues. The germline CDR1 and CDR2 sequences are SGHTA and FQGTGA. CDR3 in amino acids: CASSPGSKGEQFF. CDR3 DNA: TGTGCCAGCAGCCCGGGGTCGAAGGGAGAGCAGTTCTTC.

There are a few counts of this clone. V is TRBV5-1 and J is TRBJ2-5, with a weak D call TRBD2 (5 bases). Trimming took off 0 bases at V and 4 bases at J, with 10 bases between the two ends. This CDR3 is 14 amino acids long. Germline lookup yields CDR1 SGHRS and CDR2 YFSETQ. CDR3 DNA: TGCGCCAGCAGCTTGGCCTCGGCGGGAGAGACCCAGTACTTC. This translates into CASSLASAGETQYF.

The genes are TRBV25-1 and TRBJ1-6; TRBD1 is a possible D gene (5 bases). CDR1 and CDR2 (germline): MGHDK, SYGVNS. Trimming shortened V by 4 bases and J by 10 bases, and 17 bases separated the two germline ends. The CDR3 covers 15 residues. CDR3: CASSVGGLGVSPLHF. CDR3 bases: TGTGCCAGCAGTGTTGGGGGACTGGGAGTATCACCCCTCCACTTT.

The chain employs TRBV7-3 and TRBJ2-7; D is ambiguous. Looked up from germline, CDR1 is SGHTA and CDR2 is FQGTGA. This CDR3 has 16 residues. V was shortened by 4 bases and J by 1 base, with 17 bases between the two germline ends. CDR3 loop: CASSSRLPETSYEQYF. DNA for the CDR3: TGTGCCAGCAGCTCCCGTTTGCCCGAAACTTCCTACGAGCAGTACTTC.

Regarding this clone: A read error may produce the germline difference seen at one junction end. The chain uses TRBV18 and TRBJ2-7; TRBD1 matches at 10 bases. CDR3 size: 14 residues. Germline CDR1 KGHSH, CDR2 LQKENI. The CDR3 loop reads CASSPAGTGEERYF. Here the CDR3 DNA reads TGTGCCAGCTCACCCGCCGGGACAGGGGAGGAGCGGTACTTC.

The chain joins TRBV2 to TRBJ2-5; 7 nucleotides match TRBD2. CDR1 SNHLY and CDR2 FYNNEI come from the germline V gene. With 7 bases clipped from V and 7 bases from J, the junction kept 12 bases outside the gene matches. The CDR3 runs to 14 residues. The chain's CDR3 is CASTYGAGTGTQYF. Written as DNA, the CDR3 is TGTGCCAGCACCTATGGAGCGGGGACGGGGACCCAGTACTTC.

The chain's CDR3 is CSAVPPEAFF. Here the CDR3 DNA reads TGCAGCGCCGTCCCCCCTGAAGCTTTCTTT. This chain links TRBV29-1 with TRBJ1-1, with D unclear. CDR3 length: 10 residues. Per germline, CDR1 SQVTM and CDR2 ANQGSEA. Between the trimmed V and J ends, which lost 7 bases and 6 bases, there was a span of 9 bases.

The chain couples TRBV7-2 to TRBJ2-6; D is uncertain. The CDR3 spans 13 residues. Germline V lookup: CDR1 SGHTA, CDR2 FQGNSA. With 5 bases removed from V and 1 base from J, the gap between germline ends came to 3 bases. CDR3 sequence reads: CASSPSGANVLTF. DNA for the CDR3: TGTGCCAGCAGCCCATCTGGGGCCAACGTCCTGACTTTC.

V and J are TRBV18 and TRBJ1-2; 10 positions match TRBD1. Germline V gene lookup returns CDR1 KGHSH and CDR2 LQKENI. After removal of 1 base from V and 8 bases from J, the junction contained 4 bases not matched to a gene. The CDR3 length is 14 residues. CDR3 DNA sequence: TGTGCCAGCTCACCACGGGACAGGGGAACGGGCTACACCTTC. This encodes CASSPRDRGTGYTF.

CDR3 region: CASREQGARNQPQHF. CDR3 nucleotides: TGTGCCAGTAGGGAACAGGGGGCACGGAATCAGCCCCAGCATTTT. The chain uses TRBV19 and TRBJ1-5; 9 nucleotides agree with TRBD1. The V and J ends lost 6 bases and 4 bases, in that order; junction bases with no gene match: 7. Germline CDR1 and CDR2: LNHDA and SQIVND (reference sequence). The CDR3 spans 15 residues. Drawing the rest from reference TRBV19 and TRBJ1-5, the complete variable domain is DGGITQSPKYLFRKEGQNVTLSCEQNLNHDAMYWYRQDPGQGLRLIYYSQIVNDFQKGDIAEGYSVSREKKESFPLTVTSAQKNPTAFYLCASREQGARNQPQHFGDGTRLSIL.

The chain is built from TRBV7-2 and TRBJ2-5, with a tentative D call TRBD1 (5 bases). The CDR3 loop spans 13 amino acids. Per the germline V gene, CDR1 is SGHTA and CDR2 is FQGNSA. Trimming cost V 5 bases and J 4 bases, with 11 bases left between them. For the CDR3, the DNA is TGTGCCAGCAGCAAAGACCAGGGAGAGACCCAGTACTTC. Amino acids: CASSKDQGETQYF.

The CDR3 region is CASSPQLANEQFF. In DNA, the CDR3 is TGTGCCAGCAGCCCGCAGCTAGCGAATGAGCAGTTCTTC. The rearrangement links TRBV11-3 to TRBJ2-1; a weak D match, TRBD2 (6 bases). The V end lost 5 bases, the J end lost 7 bases, and 12 bases lay between the germline ends. The CDR3 is 13 amino acids. Germline values: CDR1 SGHNT, CDR2 YENEEA.

The chain uses TRBV5-1 and TRBJ2-5; 11 bases are a match to TRBD2. The DNA end is a closer match to TRBJ2-7, so the J assignment may be wrong. There are 14 residues in the CDR3. The germline V gene encodes CDR1 SGHRS and CDR2 YFSETQ. This chain's CDR3 is CASSRTSGSYEQYF. The DNA for the CDR3 is TGCGCCAGCAGCAGAACTAGCGGGAGCTACGAGCAGTACTTC.

The rearrangement links TRBV12-2 to TRBJ1-1; no check of the table's D call, TRBD1, against the DNA was made. TRBV12-2 is described as a pseudogene. The CDR3 consists of 16 residues. CDR3 sequence: CASRLHSGQVGTEAFF. DNA of the CDR3: TGTGCAAGTCGCTTACATTCGGGACAGGTGGGCACTGAAGCTTTCTTT.

V usage is TRBV19 and J usage is TRBJ1-6, with D possibly being TRBD1 (6 bases). The CDR3 is 11 amino acids. The ends were cut back, 4 bases at V and 14 bases at J, with 9 bases in the middle. Looked up from germline, CDR1 is LNHDA and CDR2 is SQIVND (reference sequence). The CDR3 DNA is TGTGCCAGTAGTAGCAGGGGATCCCTCCACTTT. It yields the protein CASSSRGSLHF. Full variable domain (rest looked up from reference TRBV19 and TRBJ1-6): DGGITQSPKYLFRKEGQNVTLSCEQNLNHDAMYWYRQDPGQGLRLIYYSQIVNDFQKGDIAEGYSVSREKKESFPLTVTSAQKNPTAFYLCASSSRGSLHFGNGTRLTVT.

The rearrangement uses TRBV11-1 and TRBJ1-3, with TRBD1 matching over 7 bases. The CDR3 consists of 17 residues. CDR1 SGHAT and CDR2 FQDESV come from the germline V gene (reference sequence). Trimming removed 4 bases from V and 4 bases from J; junction bases left unmatched: 13. CDR3 sequence: CASSSRLTGRLGNTIYF. The CDR3 DNA follows: TGTGCCAGCAGCTCCCGTTTGACAGGGCGTCTGGGAAACACCATATATTTT.

This clone has just a few counts. The V call is TRBV5-4, the J call TRBJ2-3, with 12 bases aligning to TRBD2. Per the germline V gene, CDR1 is SGHNT and CDR2 is YYREEE (reference sequence). This CDR3 is built from 15 residues. V lost 4 bases and J lost 2; bases outside the gene matches: 2. CDR3 region: CASSRTSGDTDTQYF. The DNA of the CDR3 is TGTGCCAGCAGCCGGACTAGCGGGGACACAGATACGCAGTATTTT.

The rearrangement joins TRBV2 to TRBJ2-2; a possible D gene is TRBD2 (7 bases). Germline loops: CDR1 SNHLY, CDR2 FYNNEI. V was pared by 7 bases and J by 6 bases, with 12 bases between. CDR3 length: 13 residues. The CDR3 nucleotides read TGTGCCAGCATTGGGGGGGCCCCCGGGGAGCTGTTTTTT. It encodes CASIGGAPGELFF.

This rearrangement joins TRBV30 to TRBJ2-1; D is perhaps TRBD2 (6 bases). CDR1 and CDR2 (germline): GTSNPN, SVGIG (reference sequence). The CDR3 runs to 14 residues. Trimming left V 2 bases short and J 4 bases short, with 12 bases between. The CDR3 sequence: CAWSSGLYYNEQFF. CDR3 nucleotides: TGTGCCTGGAGTTCCGGACTATATTACAATGAGCAGTTCTTC.

This chain joins TRBV10-3 and TRBJ1-6, with D unclear. This CDR3 spans 14 amino acids. Trimming removed 4 bases from V and 5 bases from J, with 9 bases in between. The germline CDR1 and CDR2 sequences are ENHRY and SYGVKD. The CDR3 DNA is TGTGCCATCAGTGTGGACTCAGATAATTCACCCCTCCACTTT. This gives the protein CAISVDSDNSPLHF.